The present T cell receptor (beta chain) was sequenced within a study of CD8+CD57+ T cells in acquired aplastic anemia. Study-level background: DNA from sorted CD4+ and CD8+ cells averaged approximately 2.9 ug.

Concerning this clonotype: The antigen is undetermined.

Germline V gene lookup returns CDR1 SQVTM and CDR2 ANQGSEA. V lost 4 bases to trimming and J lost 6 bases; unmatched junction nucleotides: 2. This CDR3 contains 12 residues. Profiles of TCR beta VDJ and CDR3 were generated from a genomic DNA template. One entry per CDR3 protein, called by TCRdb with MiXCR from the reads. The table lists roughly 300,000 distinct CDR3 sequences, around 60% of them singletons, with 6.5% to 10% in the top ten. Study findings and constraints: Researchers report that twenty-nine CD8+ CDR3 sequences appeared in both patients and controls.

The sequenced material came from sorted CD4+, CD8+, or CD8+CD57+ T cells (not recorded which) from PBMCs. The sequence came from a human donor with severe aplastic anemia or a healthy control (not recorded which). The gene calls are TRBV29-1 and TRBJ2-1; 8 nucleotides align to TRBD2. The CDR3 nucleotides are TGCAGCGTTGCGGGAGGGGGCAATGAGCAGTTCTTC. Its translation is CSVAGGGNEQFF.